The rows below give T cell receptor beta chains drawn from one sample of a study of OX40 agonist ivuxolimab in advanced cancers. The method was immunoSEQ multiplex PCR; TCRdb's version includes in-frame clones alone and lacks a portion of them. The data contain some 65,000 clones, around 87% of them singletons. Source: CD4+ or CD8+ T cells sorted from blood, taken in a trial of the OX40 agonist ivuxolimab. These receptors originate from an adult with an advanced solid tumor such as melanoma, head and neck, liver or kidney cancer. Each CDR3 is given with its conserved first and last residue. A D gene is named only where the DNA matches it firmly. The size entry is marked missing in some rows and otherwise reads once, few, many or a size class.

V gene	D gene	clone size	J gene	CDR3 DNA	CDR3 protein
TRBV5-8	-	-	TRBJ1-4	TGTGCCAGCAGCTTGGACAGACCAGCAACTAATGAAAAACTGTTTTTT	CASSLDRPATNEKLFF
TRBV4-2	-	once	TRBJ2-5	TGTGCCAGCAGCCAAAACGAACAAGAGACCCAGTACTTC	CASSQNEQETQYF
TRBV28	TRBD1	-	TRBJ2-3	TGTGCCAGCAGTTTTCAGGGGGCGCGATATACGCAGTATTTT	CASSFQGARYTQYF
TRBV2	-	-	TRBJ1-4	TGTGCCAGCAGTGCCGCCCGACAGAGTGAAAAACTGTTTTTT	CASSAARQSEKLFF
TRBV6-1	-	-	TRBJ1-5	TGTGCCAGCAGTGAAGAAAGACTTCGCAATCAGCCCCAGCATTTT	CASSEERLRNQPQHF
TRBV5-1	-	few	TRBJ1-3	TGCGCCAGCAGCTTCCGGGGGAAGGAAAACACCATATATTTT	CASSFRGKENTIYF
TRBV5-1	-	few	TRBJ2-7	TGCGCCAGCAGCTTCGGGGCTGCCTACGAGCAGTACTTC	CASSFGAAYEQYF
TRBV27	TRBD1	-	TRBJ1-1	TGTGCCAGCCAGACTGGGGGACAGGGGAACACTGAAGCTTTCTTT	CASQTGGQGNTEAFF
TRBV13	TRBD2	few	TRBJ2-3	TGTGCCAGCAGCTTAGTTACTAGCGGGGGCATAGCAGATACGCAGTATTTT	CASSLVTSGGIADTQYF
TRBV4-3	-	-	TRBJ2-1	TGCGCCAGCAGCCAAGAGGCGGCGGGGAGCTACAATGAGCAGTTCTTC	CASSQEAAGSYNEQFF
TRBV5-1	TRBD1	-	TRBJ2-3	TGCGCCAGCAGCTTGGGGACAGGAGCTAGCACAGATACGCAGTATTTT	CASSLGTGASTDTQYF
TRBV4-1	TRBD1	-	TRBJ2-1	TGCGCCAGCAGCCAAGCCGGGACAGCTAACTACAATGAGCAGTTCTTC	CASSQAGTANYNEQFF
TRBV11-2	-	-	TRBJ1-5	TGTGCCAGCAGCTTAACAGCTGTTGGGGGCGGGCAGCCCCAGCATTTT	CASSLTAVGGGQPQHF
TRBV9	-	-	TRBJ1-4	TGTGCCAGCAGCCCCTCTGGGAGCGGGGAAAAACTGTTTTTT	CASSPSGSGEKLFF
TRBV4-2	TRBD2	-	TRBJ2-2	TGTGCCAGCAGCGAGGGAAGCGGGGCCAACACCGGGGAGCTGTTTTTT	CASSEGSGANTGELFF
TRBV27	-	-	TRBJ1-5	TGTGCCAGCAGTTTATCGAGTTCGGGCTTCCTCAAGCCCCAGCATTTT	CASSLSSSGFLKPQHF
TRBV5-1	TRBD2	-	TRBJ2-1	TGCGCCAGCAGCTTGTCGGTAGCGGGGGGTCACAATGAGCAGTTCTTC	CASSLSVAGGHNEQFF
TRBV6-6	-	-	TRBJ2-7	TGTGCCAGCAGTTACCTGCAGGGGTCCTACGAGCAGTACTTC	CASSYLQGSYEQYF
TRBV4-3	TRBD1	-	TRBJ1-5	TGCGCCAGCAGCCAAGCCGGACAGGGTAATCAGCCCCAGCATTTT	CASSQAGQGNQPQHF
TRBV5-1	-	-	TRBJ2-6	TGCGCCAGCAGCCCACAGGGAAGCTCTGGGGCCAACGTCCTGACTTTC	CASSPQGSSGANVLTF
TRBV9	TRBD1	-	TRBJ1-1	TGTGCCAGCAGCGTAGCTACTCAGGGGGCCTCTGAAGCTTTCTTT	CASSVATQGASEAFF
TRBV18	TRBD1	few	TRBJ2-1	TGTGCCAGCTCCCCGAGGGCCGAACCACCGGGACAGGGAGCATCGGGACAAACCATGAAAGGCCGGTTCTTC	CASSPRAEPPGQGASGQTMKGRFF
TRBV7-8	-	-	TRBJ2-3	TGTGCCAGCAGCCCGGCCCGGGGGGCCCCCGATACGCAGTATTTT	CASSPARGAPDTQYF
TRBV19	-	-	TRBJ1-6	TGTGCCAGTAGTATACTAGTCACGTCTGGGAATTCACCCCTCCACTTT	CASSILVTSGNSPLHF
TRBV7-2	-	-	TRBJ2-1	TGTGCCAGCAGCCCAGACCCAGGGCTCTACAATGAGCAGTTCTTC	CASSPDPGLYNEQFF
TRBV12-2	-	-	TRBJ2-1	TGTGCAAGTCGTCTCAGACTAGCGGGGGGGCTACCGCTCTACAATGAGCAGTTCTTC	CASRLRLAGGLPLYNEQFF
TRBV19	-	once	TRBJ2-3	TGTGCCAGTAGTCTTGGGACTAGCACAGATACGCAGTATTTT	CASSLGTSTDTQYF
TRBV4-1	-	-	TRBJ1-4	TGCGCCAGCAGGTCGGCCGCAACAACTAATGAAAAACTGTTTTTT	CASRSAATTNEKLFF
TRBV7-6	-	-	TRBJ2-1	TGTGCCAGCAGCAATCCGGGACTTTACCCCAATGAGCAGTTCTTC	CASSNPGLYPNEQFF
TRBV5-1	-	-	TRBJ1-1	TGCGCCAGCAGCCCCATTGGGGAGATGAACACTGAAGCTTTCTTT	CASSPIGEMNTEAFF
TRBV5-1	-	-	TRBJ1-1	TGCGCCAGCAGCTTGGGTAATGCTGGGGGTGCGGGTGAAGCTTTCTTT	CASSLGNAGGAGEAFF
TRBV6-4	-	-	TRBJ1-1	TGTGCCAGCAGTGGGCAGATGAACACTGAAGCTTTCTTT	CASSGQMNTEAFF
TRBV6-1	-	-	TRBJ1-1	TGTGCCAGCAGTGAGGAGAGTATAGCTTTCTTT	CASSEESIAFF
TRBV4-1	TRBD1	-	TRBJ1-4	TGCGCCAGCAGCCAACTTGGACAGGCGGCAACTAATGAAAAACTGTTTTTT	CASSQLGQAATNEKLFF
TRBV5-1	-	once	TRBJ1-2	TGCGCCAGCAGCTTGGTAGCGCAGGGTCGGGGCTACACCTTC	CASSLVAQGRGYTF
TRBV10-2	-	-	TRBJ1-1	TGCGCCAGCAGTGATGGAGCAGGAAACACTGAAGCTTTCTTT	CASSDGAGNTEAFF
TRBV5-1	-	-	TRBJ1-1	TGCGCCAGCAGCTTGGAAAGGGGGACCCCTGAAGCTTTCTTT	CASSLERGTPEAFF
TRBV19	-	-	TRBJ1-1	TGTGCCAGTAGTACCGCCAGGTGGGCGAACACTGAAGCTTTCTTT	CASSTARWANTEAFF
TRBV4-2	TRBD1	once	TRBJ2-1	TGTGCCAGCAGCCAAGATCGGCAGGGGGCTTGGGATGAGCAGTTCTTC	CASSQDRQGAWDEQFF
TRBV5-1	-	-	TRBJ2-7	TGCGCCAGCAGCTTGGAGAGTAGGTCTGGTGAGCAGTACTTC	CASSLESRSGEQYF